This passage covers 7 T cell receptor beta chains from one sample sequenced in a study of molecular identifiers for immune sequencing clone quantification. TCRdb re-derived calls from the PCR reads in MiXCR, one entry per CDR3 protein. Altogether over 600,000 distinct CDR3 sequences are present, 15% to 20% being singletons, with the ten largest covering roughly 0.9%. What was sequenced was naive CD8+ T cells from blood, with Jurkat cell RNA spiked in. Subset given: FACS-sorted CD8+CD4-CCR7+CD45RA+ naive T cells. The receptors originated from a human donor in good health. Some libraries in this study had Jurkat cell RNA spiked in.

This clonotype was observed a handful of times. Because it lacks the conserved phenylalanine or tryptophan at the end, this CDR3 is likely a read error. The chain employs TRBV27 and TRBJ1-1; D unclear. In germline, CDR1 is MNHEY, CDR2 SMNVEV (reference sequence). This CDR3 contains 14 residues. With 5 bases removed from V and 7 bases from J, the gap between germline ends came to 17 bases. DNA for the CDR3: TGTGCCAGCAGTCCCGGGGTTCTGCTTGGTGAAGCTTTCCTT. It is translated as CASSPGVLLGEAFL.

This clonotype was counted ten times or more. This sequence joins TRBV5-4 and TRBJ2-7, with D perhaps assigned TRBD1 or TRBD2 (5 bases each). V lost 4 bases and J lost 1, with 12 bases in between. Germline CDR1 reads SGHNT; CDR2 reads YYREEE (reference sequence). This CDR3 region has 14 residues. This CDR3 is CASSHRDASYEQYF. CDR3 nucleotide sequence: TGTGCCAGCAGCCACCGGGACGCATCCTACGAGCAGTACTTC.

This clonotype was seen repeatedly, ten times or more. This chain uses TRBV12-3 or TRBV12-4 with TRBJ2-3, with 10 bases matching TRBD2. This CDR3 is 17 amino acids long. The V and J ends lost 4 bases and 4 bases, in that order; junction bases with no gene match: 11. CDR3 nucleotides: TGTGCCAGCAGTTCAGCGGGAGGGCCCGTTTCTGCAGATACGCAGTATTTT. Residues: CASSSAGGPVSADTQYF.

This clonotype appeared many times. This chain connects TRBV2 to TRBJ2-3; TRBD2 matches 9 bases. The CDR3 spans 16 residues. Germline lookup yields CDR1 SNHLY and CDR2 FYNNEI. Germline trimming cut 7 bases from V and 2 bases from J; bases unmatched to any gene: 10. CDR3 DNA sequence: TGTGCCAGCACCCTCGAGGGCGGGGGGGCCACAGATACGCAGTATTTT. It specifies CASTLEGGGATDTQYF.

This clonotype has at least ten counts. The chain uses TRBV29-1 and TRBJ2-3; TRBD2 agrees at 7 bases. Germline CDR1 is SQVTM and CDR2 is ANQGSEA. V lost 5 bases and J lost 9; bases outside the gene matches: 5. The CDR3 runs to 11 residues. The CDR3 loop reads CSVLVGGTQYF. The CDR3 region has the DNA TGCAGCGTTCTAGTGGGAGGGACGCAGTATTTT.

In its sample, this clonotype was seen a few times. The chain employs TRBV27 and TRBJ2-1; D remains unclear. Germline CDR1 and CDR2: MNHEY and SMNVEV (reference sequence). Trimming cost V 4 bases and J 10 bases, with 14 bases left between them. The CDR3 is 13 amino acids. CDR3 in amino acids: CASSSTGLGEQFF. In DNA form, the CDR3 reads TGTGCCAGCAGTTCCACGGGCTTGGGGGAGCAGTTCTTC.

This clonotype has a count of ten or more. The chain has TRBV7-9 and TRBJ2-2; no clear D gene. The CDR3 spans 14 residues. Germline values: CDR1 SEHNR, CDR2 FQNEAQ (reference sequence). Trimming pared 7 bases from V and 5 bases from J, leaving 14 bases between. This CDR3 reads CASTTTEETGELFF. In nucleotides, the CDR3 is TGTGCCAGCACCACCACCGAGGAGACCGGGGAGCTGTTTTTT.